This T cell receptor beta chain was profiled in a study of blood T cell repertoires in COVID-19. Study-wide background: Samples taken during acute and convalescent COVID-19 were collected in the United States, Italy and Spain. T cells, B-cell-depleted T cells, or PBMCs provided the cDNA or gDNA that served as material.

Original handling: Estimates of nucleated cell counts were drawn from the amplification of reference gene primers. Clones were read by immunoSEQ multiplex PCR, and TCRdb kept only the in-frame ones, dropping some. That table supplies the V and J calls and clone size; D and trimming were determined from the DNA. This repertoire shows 30,000 to 40,000 clones, about two thirds found once; its top ten account for roughly a tenth. This clone has a single count. The CDR3 runs to 18 residues. Per germline, CDR1 LGHDT and CDR2 YNNKEL (reference sequence). With V trimmed by 2 bases and J by 0 bases, 9 bases remained unmatched.

V usage is TRBV3-1 (or the pseudogene TRBV3-2) and J usage is TRBJ2-1; 8 positions agree with TRBD2. This TCR was recovered from an older man with COVID-19, enrolled during active disease. The sample consisted of peripheral blood. In DNA, the CDR3 is TGTGCCAGCAGCCAAAAGAGCGGGGGCCCTAGCTCCTACAATGAGCAGTTCTTC. The encoded protein is CASSQKSGGPSSYNEQFF.